The 22 T cell receptor beta chains below were found in one sample sequenced in a study of identical twins. TCRdb redid the calling of the 5' RACE reads with MiXCR, one entry per CDR3 protein. The repertoire holds 500,000 to 650,000 distinct CDR3 sequences, around 7.4% seen once, with 1.6% in the top ten. These same records also appear under a second study, on yellow fever vaccine responses in identical twins.

Sequenced material: PBMCs. These receptors were obtained from a woman aged 18-29 years in good health.

The rearrangement uses TRBV2 and TRBJ2-2; the match to TRBD1 covers 8 bases. Germline-derived CDR1 and CDR2 are SNHLY and FYNNEI. The CDR3 has 20 amino acids. The trim removed 2 bases at V and 0 bases at J, leaving 14 bases unmatched. The CDR3 sequence is CASSEPGQPGQATNTGELFF. The CDR3 nucleotides are TGTGCCAGCAGTGAACCGGGACAGCCGGGACAGGCGACGAACACCGGGGAGCTGTTTTTT.

CDR3 sequence (DNA): TGCGCCAGCAGACCGGATCCATCGAACACTGAAGCTTTCTTT. Amino acid sequence: CASRPDPSNTEAFF. V usage is TRBV5-1 and J usage is TRBJ1-1; no clear D. Trimming left V 5 bases short and J 1 base short, with 12 bases between. Germline V gene data show CDR1 as SGHRS and CDR2 as YFSETQ. The CDR3 spans 14 residues.

This chain uses TRBV2 with TRBJ2-1; D is ambiguous. V was shortened by 11 bases and J by 4 bases, with 18 bases between the two germline ends. The germline gives CDR1 SNHLY, CDR2 FYNNEI. This CDR3 contains 14 residues. DNA of the CDR3: TGTGCCTCGTTCGGTGGGGTTTTATACAATGAGCAGTTCTTC. Translation gives CASFGGVLYNEQFF.

This clonotype was observed many times. This chain joins TRBV4-1 and TRBJ2-4; 9 bases map to TRBD2. Germline V gene data show CDR1 as MGHRA and CDR2 as YSYEKL. The CDR3 covers 19 residues. V lost 0 bases and J lost 0; bases outside the gene matches: 9. The CDR3 here is CASSQEEVAGEVAKNIQYF. The CDR3 DNA follows: TGCGCCAGCAGCCAAGAAGAGGTAGCGGGAGAAGTAGCCAAAAACATTCAGTACTTC.

Many counts were recorded for this clonotype. This CDR3 is CASARFSDNEQFF. The CDR3 bases are TGCGCCAGCGCCCGGTTCAGTGACAATGAGCAGTTCTTC. The chain links TRBV4-1 to TRBJ2-1, with D unclear. Germline assignment: CDR1 MGHRA and CDR2 YSYEKL. V dropped 8 bases and J dropped 5 bases, with 13 bases sitting between them. The CDR3 has 13 amino acids.

This clonotype was seen only a few times. This chain uses TRBV5-1 with TRBJ1-1; the D is unclear. CDR1 is SGHRS and CDR2 is YFSETQ in the germline V gene. The CDR3 has 15 residues. The germline V and J ends were trimmed by 0 bases and 0 bases, with 9 bases remaining between them. The CDR3 coding sequence is TGCGCCAGCAGCTTGGTGGGCACCATGAACACTGAAGCTTTCTTT. Translated: CASSLVGTMNTEAFF.

This clonotype was seen at least ten times. This chain joins TRBV3-1 and TRBJ1-5, with D possibly TRBD1 on 5 matching bases. This CDR3 has 14 amino acids. The V and J ends lost 2 bases and 6 bases respectively, with 11 bases between them. Germline V gene data show CDR1 as LGHDT and CDR2 as YNNKEL (reference sequence). The CDR3 DNA reads TGTGCCAGCAGCCAAAAGACGGGGGGTCAGCCCCAGCATTTT. Translating gives CASSQKTGGQPQHF. The variable domain in full, with the rest retrieved from reference TRBV3-1 and TRBJ1-5, is DTAVSQTPKYLVTQMGNDKSIKCEQNLGHDTMYWYKQDSKKFLKIMFSYNNKELIINETVPNRFSPKSPDKAHLNLHINSLELGDSAVYFCASSQKTGGQPQHFGDGTRLSIL.

This clonotype was seen a few times. The chain couples TRBV12-3 or TRBV12-4 to TRBJ2-1; D is uncertain. The CDR3 is 16 amino acids. V shed 5 bases and J shed 7 bases, with 21 bases lying between them. The CDR3 DNA follows: TGTGCCAGCAGTCCACCTAGGATTGGGCCCTCGAATGAGCAGTTCTTC. Protein product: CASSPPRIGPSNEQFF.

This clonotype was seen more than once but under ten times. The chain joins TRBV5-1 to TRBJ2-4, with 9 bases matching TRBD2. The germline V gene encodes CDR1 SGHRS and CDR2 YFSETQ. The ends lost 1 base at V and 7 bases at J; junction bases unmatched: 9. There are 16 residues in the CDR3. Written as DNA, the CDR3 is TGCGCCAGCAGCTTGTTAGGCGGGGGGGCAGGGAACATTCAGTACTTC. Its protein product is CASSLLGGGAGNIQYF.

This clonotype was found many times. The chain joins TRBV5-1 to TRBJ2-3; TRBD2 agrees at 13 bases. There are 18 residues in the CDR3. Germline V gives CDR1 SGHRS, CDR2 YFSETQ. With 4 bases clipped from V and 0 bases from J, the junction kept 8 bases outside the gene matches. The CDR3 DNA reads as TGCGCCAGCAGCCGTACTAGCGGGGGGGCCCATAGCACAGATACGCAGTATTTT. Translating it yields CASSRTSGGAHSTDTQYF.

This chain joins TRBV5-6 and TRBJ2-7, with D tentatively TRBD1 or TRBD2 (5 bases each). Germline values: CDR1 SGHDT, CDR2 YYEEEE. Trimming left V 3 bases short and J 7 bases short, with 17 bases between. The CDR3 runs to 14 residues. The CDR3 reads CASSSWDPGWEQYV. DNA for the CDR3: TGTGCCAGCAGCTCGTGGGACCCCGGCTGGGAGCAGTACGTC.

This clonotype occurred many times. This chain joins TRBV3-1 and TRBJ2-2; possible D gene TRBD1, 5 bases. V was pared by 6 bases and J by 1 base, with 12 bases between. Per the germline V gene, CDR1 is LGHDT and CDR2 is YNNKEL (reference sequence). This CDR3 has 15 amino acids. The CDR3 reads CASRKDNQNTGELFF. The CDR3 nucleotides are TGTGCCAGCAGGAAGGACAACCAGAACACCGGGGAGCTGTTTTTT. The variable domain in full, with the rest retrieved from reference TRBV3-1 and TRBJ2-2, is DTAVSQTPKYLVTQMGNDKSIKCEQNLGHDTMYWYKQDSKKFLKIMFSYNNKELIINETVPNRFSPKSPDKAHLNLHINSLELGDSAVYFCASRKDNQNTGELFFGEGSRLTVL.

This clonotype occurred a few times. This chain links TRBV27 with TRBJ2-1; D is unclear. This CDR3 has 13 amino acids. Germline V gives CDR1 MNHEY, CDR2 SMNVEV (reference sequence). Trimming removed 6 bases at V and 4 bases at J, with 10 bases between. CDR3 in amino acids: CASRPHEYNEQFF. The CDR3 bases are TGTGCCAGCAGGCCCCACGAGTACAATGAGCAGTTCTTC.

This chain connects TRBV5-1 to TRBJ2-1; D is uncertain. V was pared by 0 bases and J by 0 bases, with 7 bases between. The CDR3 covers 15 residues. CDR1 is SGHRS, CDR2 YFSETQ, per germline. CDR3 sequence reads: CASSLASSSYNEQFF. The CDR3 nucleotides are TGCGCCAGCAGCTTGGCCTCGAGCTCCTACAATGAGCAGTTCTTC.

This clonotype was detected a few times. The chain combines TRBV11-2 with TRBJ2-2, with TRBD1 matching 12 bases. CDR3 length: 17 residues. Germline lookup yields CDR1 SGHAT and CDR2 FQNNGV. The trim removed 3 bases at V and 6 bases at J, leaving 8 bases unmatched. The CDR3 DNA is TGTGCCAGCAGCTTCTTCTCGGGACAGGGGGCCTCCGGGGAGCTGTTTTTT. It yields the protein CASSFFSGQGASGELFF.

The V and J genes are TRBV29-1 and TRBJ2-1; the match to TRBD2 covers 10 bases. The V gene's germline CDR1 is SQVTM and CDR2 ANQGSEA. J lost 3 bases, V lost 4 bases, and 12 bases had no gene match. This CDR3 has 17 amino acids. The CDR3 sequence: CSVGGLAGVSDYNEQFF. CDR3 nucleotides: TGCAGCGTTGGGGGGCTAGCGGGAGTGTCAGACTACAATGAGCAGTTCTTC.

This clonotype was recorded a few times. The chain recombines TRBV9 with TRBJ2-7, with TRBD2 identical over 10 bases. The CDR3 covers 15 residues. The J segment lost 3 bases and the V segment lost 0 bases, leaving 3 bases of the junction unmatched. From germline, CDR1 is SGDLS and CDR2 YYNGEE. The CDR3 DNA reads as TGTGCCAGCAGCGTAGCCGGGACTAGCGACTACGAGCAGTACTTC. Residues: CASSVAGTSDYEQYF.

This clonotype was found a few times. This chain uses TRBV9 with TRBJ2-7; the match to TRBD1 covers 7 bases. Per germline, CDR1 SGDLS and CDR2 YYNGEE. The CDR3 consists of 15 residues. The J segment lost 0 bases and the V segment lost 4 bases, leaving 7 bases of the junction unmatched. The chain's CDR3 is CASSRRQGSSYEQYF. As DNA, the CDR3 is TGTGCCAGCAGCCGACGACAGGGTAGCTCCTACGAGCAGTACTTC. Supplemented by reference TRBV9 and TRBJ2-7, the full variable domain reads DSGVTQTPKHLITATGQRVTLRCSPRSGDLSVYWYQQSLDQGLQFLIQYYNGEERAKGNILERFSAQQFPDLHSELNLSSLELGDSALYFCASSRRQGSSYEQYFGPGTRLTVT.

This chain connects TRBV29-1 to TRBJ1-1; D is uncertain. CDR3 length: 13 amino acids. The V end was cut by 3 bases, the J end by 1 base, with 9 bases between. Per germline, CDR1 SQVTM and CDR2 ANQGSEA. Here the CDR3 reads CSVERAGNTEAFF. The CDR3, as DNA: TGCAGCGTTGAGCGGGCGGGGAACACTGAAGCTTTCTTT.

The J gene is TRBJ2-1, the V gene TRBV27; D not resolved. CDR3 length equals 14 residues. Germline assignment: CDR1 MNHEY and CDR2 SMNVEV (reference sequence). The V end lost 3 bases, the J end lost 8 bases, and 14 bases lay between the germline ends. DNA for the CDR3: TGTGCCAGCAGTTTTGCCCACCTTTGGGATGAGCAGTTCTTC. Its protein is CASSFAHLWDEQFF.

In this sample, this clonotype turned up a few times. This CDR3 reads CASSSGGTGSEAFF. CDR3 nucleotide sequence: TGTGCCAGCAGCTCAGGGGGAACTGGGTCTGAAGCTTTCTTT. V is TRBV11-2 and J is TRBJ1-1, with TRBD1 matching over 7 bases. The length of the CDR3 is 14 residues. Trimming cost V 4 bases and J 6 bases; bases outside gene matches: 8. Germline CDR1 SGHAT, CDR2 FQNNGV.

The chain employs TRBV28 and TRBJ2-5; D possibly corresponds to TRBD1 (6 bases). The CDR3 contains 16 residues. Trimming left V 6 bases short and J 7 bases short, with 24 bases between. Germline CDR1 reads MDHEN; CDR2 reads SYDVKM. As DNA, the CDR3 is TGTGCCAGCAGAGCTACAGGGTGGGGGATTATGGGGACCCAGTACTTC. It translates to CASRATGWGIMGTQYF.